The clone carrying this T cell receptor (beta chain) has at least ten counts. The data stem from a study of shared clonotypes between healthy human individuals. Across the whole study: Donors consisted of a couple of women and a few men between 18 and 49.

V was clipped by 1 base and J by 16 bases, with 17 bases between them. This CDR3 spans 13 amino acids. Germline CDR1 and CDR2: SGHDN and FVKESK. Clones were read by immunoSEQ multiplex PCR, and TCRdb kept only the in-frame ones, dropping some. The table has about 560,000 clones, about 80% seen once; the top ten hold more than 10%. Material: PBMCs. The chain combines TRBV14 with TRBJ2-1; TRBD2 might be the D (5 bases). This TCR derives from a woman aged 40 to 50 in good health. Some clones in this sample may be carry-over from other donors' samples. The CDR3 reads CASSQVWMGSYFF. In nucleotides, the CDR3 is TGTGCCAGCAGCCAAGTGTGGATGGGGAGCTATTTCTTC.